The clone carrying this TCR beta chain was detected only once. Per germline, CDR1 GTSNPN and CDR2 SVGIG (reference sequence). CDR3 length equals 13 residues. The V end lost 5 bases, the J end lost 0 bases, and 5 bases lay between the germline ends. This specimen comes from a study of blood T cell repertoires in COVID-19. Study processing details: The assay estimated nucleated cells by amplifying reference gene primers. This table comes from immunoSEQ multiplex PCR, and its TCRdb copy is limited to in-frame clones, with some not included. That table is the source of V, J and clone size, and D and trimming were worked out from the DNA. The sample shows about 310,000 clones, around 87% of them seen only once.

V and J are TRBV30 and TRBJ2-6; no definite D call. This clonotype was sampled from a man in his 70s with acute or convalescent COVID-19. The sequenced sample consisted of peripheral blood. CDR3 DNA sequence: TGTGCCTGGCTTTTCTCTGGGGCCAACGTCCTGACTTTC. Protein product: CAWLFSGANVLTF.